Sequencing of this T cell receptor beta chain was carried out in a study of T cells in Graves' hyperthyroidism and ophthalmopathy (dated by TCRdb to the late 2010s). Regarding the study in general: Peripheral blood was collected at initial diagnosis, before any treatment. After sampling, hyperthyroidism patients received methimazole starting at 30 mg daily, and ophthalmopathy patients received high-dose intravenous methylprednisolone. Thyroid tissue and blood T-cell repertoires from roughly 6 Graves' hyperthyroidism patients were also compared in the study. According to the paper, TCR Vbeta CDR3 sequencing was carried out on over 130 peripheral blood samples, which came from 40 to 45 ophthalmopathy, 70 to 80 hyperthyroidism and approximately 17 progressor patients. An independent validation cohort of around 19 hyperthyroidism patients and roughly 16 patients who later progressed to ophthalmopathy tested prospective prediction of ophthalmopathy. TCR V-J signatures able to tell the groups apart were searched for in a discovery cohort of some 100 patients, of whom around 42 had Graves' ophthalmopathy and roughly 58 had stable Graves' hyperthyroidism. The roughly 94 discovery patients were randomly split 7:3 into training and test sets.

From a lookup of the germline V gene (reference sequence), CDR1 and CDR2 are DFQATT and SNEGSKA. The CDR3 numbers 14 residues from cysteine through phenylalanine. Of all the DNA, just the CDR3 is kept, 42 bases in frame from base 1. V is pruned by 6 bases and J by 4 bases, leaving 3 bases of the junction without a gene match. Comments on this clonotype: Its cognate antigen has yet to be identified. No quality values exist for individual bases; no much larger clone is one base distant.

TCR beta CDR3 regions were amplified from RNA transcripts. A first-round RT-PCR of the TCR CDR3 used the HTBI primer set with the Qiagen OneStep RT-PCR kit. Libraries were constructed in a second round of multiplex PCR, after which size selection and purification were performed. Libraries were sequenced paired-end with 100 bp reads on an Illumina HiSeq2000. Processing in the source paper ran as follows. SOAPnuke was used to process the raw data, with reads discarded if the reads contained adapters or uncalled bases, had a mean Phred below 15, or lacked an exact constant-primer or identifier match. COPE v1.2.5 was used to merge high-quality paired reads, and clonotypes were defined as unique nucleotide sequences. Clonotypes were aligned to IMGT TRBV, TRBD and TRBJ reference segments using MiTCR v1.1. The analysis was restricted to V-J combinations with a frequency above 0.0001, which together covered about 99% of the repertoires. The TCS score was defined as F50 (clonal expansion) divided by E x V (chaos), with BLOSUM62-based TCRdist calculated between CDR3 peptides within each V-J. Welch's t-statistics and random forest reduced several hundred V-J features to about 12, which were used in a naive Bayes classifier (R e1071). TCRdb ran its own pipeline on the public reads, namely fastp trimming at Q25 and MiXCR clone calling, and kept in-frame beta chains. Each CDR3 protein gets just one entry, which takes the most common genes and DNA from the rows behind it. It is TCRdb's table, rather than the study itself, that gives the V and J calls and clone size. The sample contains around 690,000 distinct CDR3 sequences, roughly 17% of them found a single time. The leading ten clones occupy around 15% of the sample.

Graves' hyperthyroidism was defined as stable when no progression to ophthalmopathy occurred over 18 months of follow-up. Hyperthyroidism patients were newly diagnosed, with disease duration under 2 months, and aged 18 to 65 years. Any patient with an uncontrolled infection, another autoimmune disease, pregnancy or lactation was excluded. Diagnoses were based on clinical symptoms, serum thyroxine and TRAb, thyroid ultrasound and orbital computed tomography. Ficoll-Paque density gradient centrifugation was used to isolate PBMCs from 8.5 to 10 ml of fresh peripheral blood. Total RNA was extracted using Trizol reagent, and RNA quality was assessed on an Agilent 2100 Bioanalyzer. General findings and caveats noted by the study authors: In validation, the model predicted progression to ophthalmopathy with approximately 71% sensitivity and less than 75% specificity, a median of 6.5 months before onset. No statistical method was used to fix the sample size in advance, and group allocation was not hidden from the investigators. A 13 V-J signature model separated ophthalmopathy from stable hyperthyroidism, with 87.88% sensitivity and 81% to 83% specificity in cross-validation and 80%/75% in testing. Most expanded thyroid clonotypes (frequency above 0.001) were also detected in blood, suggesting blood repertoires may reflect thyroid immune responses.

The source of this sequence is a man aged 50-60 years with Graves' hyperthyroidism. Sequencing was performed on blood. The chain joins TRBV20-1 to TRBJ2-5; TRBD2 matches 15 bases in the middle. The CDR3 reads CSALGLAGGETQYF. The bases are TGCAGTGCCCTGGGACTAGCGGGAGGAGAGACCCAGTACTTC.